Described below is a single T cell receptor beta chain sequence and its context. What it binds is not known. This record comes from a study of post-analysis software for immune sequencing data. About the research overall: Recorded disease courses covered relapsing-remitting, secondary progressive and progressive-relapsing multiple sclerosis. Some patients had no subtype annotation. Study-level findings and limits: Those samples that were prepared in the same batch co-clustered strongly by F measure. Elevated frequency relative to controls characterized several TRBV segments in patients, TRBV5-6, TRBV5-1 and TRBV20-1 among them. Compared with controls, patients showed significantly lower normalized Chao1 diversity.

The CDR3 is made up of 15 amino acids. The V and J ends lost 5 bases and 6 bases, in that order; junction bases with no gene match: 9. The TCR beta cDNA libraries carried unique molecular identifiers. Each sample of about 1 to 10 million input T cells yielded about 500,000 cDNA molecules, so each molecule approximated one T cell. TCRdb reprocessed the PCR reads via MiXCR and lists one record per CDR3 protein. The sample holds about 540,000 distinct CDR3 sequences; 30% to 40% are singletons and the top ten take under 7%. Sequenced material: blood. The chain employs TRBV12-3 or TRBV12-4 and TRBJ2-2; 7 nucleotides line up with TRBD1. The TCR originated in a girl aged 2-17 years with multiple sclerosis. The CDR3 protein is CASSPGGIVPGELFF. The CDR3 region has the DNA TGTGCCAGCAGTCCAGGGGGAATCGTCCCCGGGGAGCTGTTTTTT.